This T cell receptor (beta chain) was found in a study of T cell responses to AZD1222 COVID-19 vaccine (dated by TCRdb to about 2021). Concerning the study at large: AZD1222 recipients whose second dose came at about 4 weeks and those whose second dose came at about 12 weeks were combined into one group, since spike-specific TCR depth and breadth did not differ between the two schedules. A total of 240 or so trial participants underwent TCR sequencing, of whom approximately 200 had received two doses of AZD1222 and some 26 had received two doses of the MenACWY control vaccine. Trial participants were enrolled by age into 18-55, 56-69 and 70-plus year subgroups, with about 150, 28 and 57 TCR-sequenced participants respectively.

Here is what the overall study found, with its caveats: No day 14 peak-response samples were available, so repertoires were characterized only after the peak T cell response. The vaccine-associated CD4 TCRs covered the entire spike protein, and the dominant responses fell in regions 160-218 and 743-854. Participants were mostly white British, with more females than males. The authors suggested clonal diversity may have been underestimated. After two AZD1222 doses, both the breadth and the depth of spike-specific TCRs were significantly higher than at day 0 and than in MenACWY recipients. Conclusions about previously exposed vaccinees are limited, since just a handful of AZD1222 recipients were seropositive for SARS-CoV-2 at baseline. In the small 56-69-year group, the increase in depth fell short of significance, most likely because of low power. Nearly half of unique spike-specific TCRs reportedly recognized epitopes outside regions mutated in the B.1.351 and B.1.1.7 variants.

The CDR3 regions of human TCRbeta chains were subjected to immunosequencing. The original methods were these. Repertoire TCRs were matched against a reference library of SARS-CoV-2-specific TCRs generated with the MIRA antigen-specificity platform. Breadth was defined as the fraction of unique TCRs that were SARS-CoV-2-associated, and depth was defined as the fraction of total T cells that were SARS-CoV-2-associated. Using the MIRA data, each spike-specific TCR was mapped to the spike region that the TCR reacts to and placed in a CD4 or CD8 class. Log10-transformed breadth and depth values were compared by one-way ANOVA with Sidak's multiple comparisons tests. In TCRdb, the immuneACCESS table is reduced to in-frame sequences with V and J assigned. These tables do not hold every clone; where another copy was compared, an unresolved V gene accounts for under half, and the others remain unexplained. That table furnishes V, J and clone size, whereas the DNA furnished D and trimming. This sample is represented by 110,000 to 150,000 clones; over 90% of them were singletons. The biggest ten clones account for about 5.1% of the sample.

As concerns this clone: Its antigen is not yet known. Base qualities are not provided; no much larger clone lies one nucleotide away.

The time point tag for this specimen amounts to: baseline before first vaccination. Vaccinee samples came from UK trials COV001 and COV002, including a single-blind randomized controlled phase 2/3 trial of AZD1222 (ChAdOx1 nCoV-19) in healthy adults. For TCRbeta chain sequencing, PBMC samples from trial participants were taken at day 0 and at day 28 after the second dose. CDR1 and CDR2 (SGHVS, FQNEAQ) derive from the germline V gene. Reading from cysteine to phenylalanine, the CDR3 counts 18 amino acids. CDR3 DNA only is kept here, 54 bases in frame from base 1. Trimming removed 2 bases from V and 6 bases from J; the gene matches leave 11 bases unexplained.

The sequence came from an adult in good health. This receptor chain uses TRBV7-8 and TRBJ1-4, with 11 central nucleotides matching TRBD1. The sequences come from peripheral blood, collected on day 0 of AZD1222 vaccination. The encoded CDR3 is CASSLKGTGGTRYEKLFF. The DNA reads TGTGCCAGCAGCTTAAAGGGGACAGGGGGAACTAGATATGAAAAACTGTTTTTT. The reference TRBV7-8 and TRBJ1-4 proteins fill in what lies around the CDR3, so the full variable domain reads GAGVSQSPRYKVAKRGQDVALRCDPISGHVSLFWYQQALGQGPEFLTYFQNEAQLDKSGLPSDRFFAERPEGSVSTLKIQRTQQEDSAVYLCASSLKGTGGTRYEKLFFGSGTQLSVL.